This TCR beta chain was observed in a study of CXCR3-negative and CXCR3-positive naive CD8 T cells. TRB cDNA was prepared as libraries by UMI-labeled 5' RACE. TCRdb reanalyzed the 5' RACE reads, giving one entry per CDR3 protein sequence and no DNA. Recorded for this sample: around 81,000 distinct CDR3 sequences. This CDR3 spans 16 amino acids. The V gene's germline CDR1 is SGHVS and CDR2 FQNEAQ. Naive CD8+ T cells displayed a CD45RO-CCR7+CD27+CD95- phenotype. This sequence joins TRBV7-8 and TRBJ2-1. The source of this sequence is a human donor in good health. Some clones in this sample may be carry-over from other donors' samples. Sequenced material: naive CXCR3- CD8+ T cells from blood. Subset meaning: CD45RO-CCR7+CD27+CD95- naive CD8+ T cells lacking CXCR3 (TNR3-). CDR3 in amino acids: CASSLRVESSYNEQFF.